Each of the 2 T cell receptor beta chains below was sequenced from the same sample in a study of blood T cell repertoires in COVID-19. Here immunoSEQ multiplex PCR was the method, and the copy in TCRdb shows in-frame clones only, minus some. The sample lists about 170,000 clones; roughly 93% were seen once. The specimen was peripheral blood. These receptors were obtained from a woman in her forties or fifties with acute or convalescent COVID-19.

The chain recombines TRBV28 with TRBJ1-5; D gene unclear. This CDR3 contains 13 residues. Germline V gives CDR1 MDHEN, CDR2 SYDVKM. The V gene lost 7 bases and the J gene lost 0 bases, with 7 bases spanning the gap. The CDR3 loop reads CASKLPSNQPQHF. The CDR3, as DNA: TGTGCCAGCAAGCTACCTAGCAATCAGCCCCAGCATTTT. Full variable domain (missing parts from reference TRBV28 and TRBJ1-5): DVKVTQSSRYLVKRTGEKVFLECVQDMDHENMFWYRQDPGLGLRLIYFSYDVKMKEKGDIPEGYSVSREKKERFSLILESASTNQTSMYLCASKLPSNQPQHFGDGTRLSIL.

V and J are TRBV28 and TRBJ2-1, with D unclear. Trimming left V 3 bases short and J 2 bases short, with 8 bases between. This CDR3 is built from 14 residues. The germline gives CDR1 MDHEN, CDR2 SYDVKM. The CDR3 sequence: CASSLRGAYNEQFF. In DNA, the CDR3 is TGTGCCAGCAGTTTGCGCGGTGCCTACAATGAGCAGTTCTTC.